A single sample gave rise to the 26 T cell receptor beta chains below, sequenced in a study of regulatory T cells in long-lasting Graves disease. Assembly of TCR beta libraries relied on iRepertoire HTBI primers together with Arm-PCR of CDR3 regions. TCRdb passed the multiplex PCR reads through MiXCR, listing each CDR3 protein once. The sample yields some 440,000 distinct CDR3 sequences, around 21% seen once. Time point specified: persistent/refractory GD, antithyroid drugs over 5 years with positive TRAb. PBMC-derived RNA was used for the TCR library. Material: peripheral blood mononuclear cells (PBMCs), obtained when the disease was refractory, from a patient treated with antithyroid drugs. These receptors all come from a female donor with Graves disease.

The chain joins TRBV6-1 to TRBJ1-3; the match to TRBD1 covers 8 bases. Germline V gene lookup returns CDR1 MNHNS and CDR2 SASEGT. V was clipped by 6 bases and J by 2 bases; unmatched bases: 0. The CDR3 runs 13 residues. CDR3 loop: CASRTGAGNTIYF. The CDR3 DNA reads TGTGCCAGCAGGACAGGGGCTGGAAACACCATATATTTT.

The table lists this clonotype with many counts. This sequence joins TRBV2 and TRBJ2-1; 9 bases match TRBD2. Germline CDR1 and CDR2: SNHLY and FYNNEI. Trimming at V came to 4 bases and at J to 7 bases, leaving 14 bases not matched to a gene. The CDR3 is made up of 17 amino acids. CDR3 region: CASSGYREASGINEQFF. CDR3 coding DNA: TGTGCCAGCAGTGGGTATCGGGAGGCTAGCGGGATAAATGAGCAGTTCTTC. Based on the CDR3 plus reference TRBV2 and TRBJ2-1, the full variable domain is EPEVTQTPSHQVTQMGQEVILRCVPISNHLYFYWYRQILGQKVEFLVSFYNNEISEKSEIFDDQFSVERPDGSNFTLKIRSTKLEDSAMYFCASSGYREASGINEQFFGPGTRLTVL.

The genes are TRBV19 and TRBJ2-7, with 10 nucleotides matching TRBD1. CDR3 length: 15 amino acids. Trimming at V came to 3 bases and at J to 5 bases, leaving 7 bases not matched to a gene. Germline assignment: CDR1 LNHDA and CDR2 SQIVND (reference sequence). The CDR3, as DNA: TGTGCCAGTAGTATGGGGACAGGGGTCTCAGACGAGCAGTACTTC. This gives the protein CASSMGTGVSDEQYF.

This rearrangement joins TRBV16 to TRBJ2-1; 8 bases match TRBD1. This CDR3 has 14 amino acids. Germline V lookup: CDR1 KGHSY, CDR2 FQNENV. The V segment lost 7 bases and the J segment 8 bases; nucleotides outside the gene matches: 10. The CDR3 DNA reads TGTGCCAGCAATCCGGGACAGGACCTCGATGAGCAGTTCTTC. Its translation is CASNPGQDLDEQFF.

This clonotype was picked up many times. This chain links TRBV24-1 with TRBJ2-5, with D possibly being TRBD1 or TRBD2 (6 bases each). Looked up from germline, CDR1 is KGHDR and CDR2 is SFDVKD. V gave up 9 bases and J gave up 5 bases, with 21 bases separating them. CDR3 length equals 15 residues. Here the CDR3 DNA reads TGTGCCACCTCTTTAAGCCGGGGGCTGAGGGAGACCCAGTACTTC. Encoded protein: CATSLSRGLRETQYF.

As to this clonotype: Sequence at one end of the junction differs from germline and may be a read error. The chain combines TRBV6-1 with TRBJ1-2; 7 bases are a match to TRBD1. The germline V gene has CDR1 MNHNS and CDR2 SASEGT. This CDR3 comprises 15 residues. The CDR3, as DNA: TGTGCTAGCAGGGGACTCCGGGACAGCCTCTATGGCTACACCTTC. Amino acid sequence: CASRGLRDSLYGYTF.

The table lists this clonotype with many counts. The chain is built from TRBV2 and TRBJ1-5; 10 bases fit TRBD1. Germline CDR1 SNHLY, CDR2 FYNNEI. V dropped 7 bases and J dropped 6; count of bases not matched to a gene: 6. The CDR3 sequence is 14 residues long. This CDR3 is CASTGQGMSQPQHF. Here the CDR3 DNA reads TGTGCCAGCACGGGACAGGGGATGAGTCAGCCCCAGCATTTT.

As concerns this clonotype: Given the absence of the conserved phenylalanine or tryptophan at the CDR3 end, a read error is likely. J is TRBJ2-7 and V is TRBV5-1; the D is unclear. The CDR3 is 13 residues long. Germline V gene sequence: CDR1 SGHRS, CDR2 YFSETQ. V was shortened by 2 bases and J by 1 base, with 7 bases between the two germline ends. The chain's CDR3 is CASSFQVSYEQYL. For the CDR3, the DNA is TGCGCCAGCAGCTTCCAAGTATCCTACGAGCAGTACCTC.

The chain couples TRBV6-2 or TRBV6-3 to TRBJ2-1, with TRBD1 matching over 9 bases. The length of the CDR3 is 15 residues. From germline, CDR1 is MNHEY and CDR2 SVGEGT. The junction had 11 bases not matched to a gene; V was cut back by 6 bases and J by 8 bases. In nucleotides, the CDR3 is TGTGCCAGCAGGACGCAAACAGGGGGCATCGATGAGCAGTTCTTC. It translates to CASRTQTGGIDEQFF.

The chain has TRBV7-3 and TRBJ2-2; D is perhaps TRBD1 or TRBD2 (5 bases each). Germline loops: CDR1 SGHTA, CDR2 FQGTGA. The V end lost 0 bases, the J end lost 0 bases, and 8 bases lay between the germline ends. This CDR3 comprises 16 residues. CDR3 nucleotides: TGTGCCAGCAGCTTAACGGGGGAGACGAACACCGGGGAGCTGTTTTTT. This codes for CASSLTGETNTGELFF.

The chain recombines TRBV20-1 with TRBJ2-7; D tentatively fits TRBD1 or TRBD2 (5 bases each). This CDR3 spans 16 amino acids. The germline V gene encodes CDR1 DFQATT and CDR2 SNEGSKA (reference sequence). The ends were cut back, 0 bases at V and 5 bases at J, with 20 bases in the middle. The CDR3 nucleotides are TGCAGTGCTAGAGATCCCGGGGCACCGCCTTTAGACGAGCAGTACTTC. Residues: CSARDPGAPPLDEQYF.

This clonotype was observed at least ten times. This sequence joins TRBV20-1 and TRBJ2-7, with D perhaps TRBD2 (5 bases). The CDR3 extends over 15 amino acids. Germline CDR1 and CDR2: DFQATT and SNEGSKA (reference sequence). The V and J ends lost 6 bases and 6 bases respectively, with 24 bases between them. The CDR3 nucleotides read TGCAGTGCCGCAATCCTAGCAGTAAACCTAGGCGAGCAGTACTTC. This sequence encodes CSAAILAVNLGEQYF.

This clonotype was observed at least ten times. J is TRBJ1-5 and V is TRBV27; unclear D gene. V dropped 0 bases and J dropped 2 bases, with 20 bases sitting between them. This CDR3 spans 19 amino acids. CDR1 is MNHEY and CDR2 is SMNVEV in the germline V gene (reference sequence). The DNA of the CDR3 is TGTGCCAGCAGTTTATCTTCCCTTGTAGGAGGGATGGGCAATCAGCCCCAGCATTTT. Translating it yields CASSLSSLVGGMGNQPQHF.

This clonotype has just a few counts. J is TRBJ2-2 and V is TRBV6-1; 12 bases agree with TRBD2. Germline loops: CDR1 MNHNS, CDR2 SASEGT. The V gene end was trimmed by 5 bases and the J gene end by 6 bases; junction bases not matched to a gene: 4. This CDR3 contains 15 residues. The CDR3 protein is CASSNLAGGAGELFF. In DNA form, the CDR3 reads TGTGCCAGCAGTAACCTAGCGGGAGGGGCCGGGGAGCTGTTTTTT.

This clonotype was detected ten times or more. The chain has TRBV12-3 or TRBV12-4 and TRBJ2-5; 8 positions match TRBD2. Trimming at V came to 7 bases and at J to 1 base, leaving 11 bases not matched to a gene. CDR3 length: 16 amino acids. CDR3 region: CASTPGLAGLQETQYF. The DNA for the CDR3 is TGTGCCAGCACCCCGGGGCTAGCGGGTCTCCAAGAGACCCAGTACTTC.

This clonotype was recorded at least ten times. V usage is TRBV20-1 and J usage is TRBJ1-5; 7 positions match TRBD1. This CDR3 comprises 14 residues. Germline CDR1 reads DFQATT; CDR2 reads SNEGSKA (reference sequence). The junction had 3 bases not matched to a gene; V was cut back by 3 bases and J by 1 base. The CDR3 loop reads CSARARGSNQPQHF. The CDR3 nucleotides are TGCAGTGCTAGGGCCAGGGGGAGCAATCAGCCCCAGCATTTT.

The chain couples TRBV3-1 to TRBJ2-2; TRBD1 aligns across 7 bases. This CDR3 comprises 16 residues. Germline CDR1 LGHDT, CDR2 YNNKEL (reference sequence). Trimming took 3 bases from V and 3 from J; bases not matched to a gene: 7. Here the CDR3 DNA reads TGTGCCAGCAGCCAGGCCGGGACAGACGACACCGGGGAGCTGTTTTTT. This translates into CASSQAGTDDTGELFF.

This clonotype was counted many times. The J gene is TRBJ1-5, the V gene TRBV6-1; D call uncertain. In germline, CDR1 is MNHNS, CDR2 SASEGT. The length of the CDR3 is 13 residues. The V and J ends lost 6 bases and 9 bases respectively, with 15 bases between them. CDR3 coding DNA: TGTGCCAGCAGACGCCTGAGTAGGAGGCCCCAGCATTTT. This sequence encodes CASRRLSRRPQHF.

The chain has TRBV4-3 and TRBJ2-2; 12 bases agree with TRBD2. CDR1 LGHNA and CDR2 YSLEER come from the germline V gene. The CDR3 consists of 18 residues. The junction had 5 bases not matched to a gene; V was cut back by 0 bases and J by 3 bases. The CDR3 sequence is CASSQDMLAGGYTGELFF. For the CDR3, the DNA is TGCGCCAGCAGCCAAGATATGCTAGCGGGAGGGTACACCGGGGAGCTGTTTTTT.

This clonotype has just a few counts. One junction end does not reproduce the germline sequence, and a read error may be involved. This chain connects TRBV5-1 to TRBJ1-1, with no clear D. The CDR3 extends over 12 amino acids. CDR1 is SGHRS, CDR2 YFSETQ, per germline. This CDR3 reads CASSGVKTEAFF. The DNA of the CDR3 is TGCGCCAGCAGCGGGGTGAAGACTGAAGCTTTCTTT.

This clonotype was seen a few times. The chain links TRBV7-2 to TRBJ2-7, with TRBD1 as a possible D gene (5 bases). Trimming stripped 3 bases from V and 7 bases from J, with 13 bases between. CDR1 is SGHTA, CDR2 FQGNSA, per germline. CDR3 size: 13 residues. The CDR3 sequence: CASSFFQGWEQYF. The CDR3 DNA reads TGTGCCAGCAGCTTTTTCCAGGGTTGGGAGCAGTACTTC.

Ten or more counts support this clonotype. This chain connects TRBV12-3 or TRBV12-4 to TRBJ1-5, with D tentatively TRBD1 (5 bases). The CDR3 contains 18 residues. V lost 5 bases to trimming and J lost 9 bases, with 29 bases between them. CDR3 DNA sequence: TGTGCCAGCAGTGTGACACCGCAATCAGCCCCAGCGGGGCGGCCCCAGCATTTT. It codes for CASSVTPQSAPAGRPQHF.

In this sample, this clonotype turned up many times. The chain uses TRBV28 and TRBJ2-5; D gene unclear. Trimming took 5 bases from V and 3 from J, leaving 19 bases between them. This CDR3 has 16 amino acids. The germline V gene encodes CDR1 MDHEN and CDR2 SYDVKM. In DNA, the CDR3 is TGTGCCAGCAGTGGCCCACCAGACTTGGAAGAAGAGACCCAGTACTTC. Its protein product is CASSGPPDLEEETQYF.

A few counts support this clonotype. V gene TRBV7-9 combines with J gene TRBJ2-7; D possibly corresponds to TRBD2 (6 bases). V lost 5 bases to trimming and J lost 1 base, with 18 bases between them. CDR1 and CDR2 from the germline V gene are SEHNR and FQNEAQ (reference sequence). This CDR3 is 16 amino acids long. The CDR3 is CASSPRGEYGSYEQYF. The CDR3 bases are TGTGCCAGCAGCCCGCGGGGAGAGTACGGTTCCTACGAGCAGTACTTC. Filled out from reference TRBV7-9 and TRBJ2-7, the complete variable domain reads DTGVSQNPRHKITKRGQNVTFRCDPISEHNRLYWYRQTLGQGPEFLTYFQNEAQLEKSRLLSDRFSAERPKGSFSTLEIQRTEQGDSAMYLCASSPRGEYGSYEQYFGPGTRLTVT.

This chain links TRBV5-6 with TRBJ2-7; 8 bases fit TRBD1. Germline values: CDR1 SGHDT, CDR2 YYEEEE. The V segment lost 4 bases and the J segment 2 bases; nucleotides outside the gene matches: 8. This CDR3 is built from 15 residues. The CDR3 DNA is TGTGCCAGCAGCCATTCAGGGGGCGCCGCCTACGAGCAGTACTTC. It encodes CASSHSGGAAYEQYF. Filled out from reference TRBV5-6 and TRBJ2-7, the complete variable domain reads DAGVTQSPTHLIKTRGQQVTLRCSPKSGHDTVSWYQQALGQGPQFIFQYYEEEERQRGNFPDRFSGHQFPNYSSELNVNALLLGDSALYLCASSHSGGAAYEQYFGPGTRLTVT.

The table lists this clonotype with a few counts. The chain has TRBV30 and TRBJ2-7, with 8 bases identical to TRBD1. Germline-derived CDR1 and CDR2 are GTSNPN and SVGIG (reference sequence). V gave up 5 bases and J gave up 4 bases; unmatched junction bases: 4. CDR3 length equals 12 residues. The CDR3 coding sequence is TGTGCCTGGGGGGACAGGACATACGAGCAGTACTTC. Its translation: CAWGDRTYEQYF.